These T cell receptor beta chains were read from a single sample in a study of blood T cell repertoires in COVID-19. Clones were sequenced by immunoSEQ multiplex PCR, and TCRdb holds only the in-frame ones, with some missing. The data hold about 140,000 clones, with under 90% observed a single time. The sample taken for sequencing was peripheral blood. These receptors all stem from a human donor in a cohort sampled during active COVID-19. CDR3s include the opening cysteine and the closing phenylalanine or tryptophan. The D gene is left open where the match is weak. The listing skips clone size in some rows; elsewhere it reads once, few, many or a size class.

>.|TRBJ1-6|TRBV10-3|.
CAISGGGGNNSPLHF
TGTGCCATCAGTGGAGGGGGGGGAAATAATTCACCCCTCCACTTT
>.|TRBJ1-2|TRBV29-1|TRBD1
CSVDNAGGYGYTF
TGCAGCGTTGATAATGCAGGGGGCTATGGCTACACCTTC
>.|TRBJ1-6|TRBV5-6|TRBD1
CASSLAAGGDSPLHF
TGTGCCAGCAGCTTGGCCGCAGGGGGAGACTCACCCCTCCACTTT
>.|TRBJ2-2|TRBV5-6|TRBD2
CASSLPSGVSTGELFF
TGTGCCAGCAGCTTGCCTAGCGGGGTCAGCACCGGGGAGCTGTTTTTT
>.|TRBJ2-2|TRBV27|TRBD1
CASSLDRGLRELFF
TGTGCCAGCAGTTTGGACAGGGGGCTTCGGGAGCTGTTTTTT
>.|TRBJ1-1|TRBV12-3/TRBV12-4|.
CASSLGSVFEAFF
TGTGCCAGCAGTTTAGGATCGGTTTTTGAAGCTTTCTTT
>.|TRBJ1-4|TRBV19|TRBD1
CASSINRGDEKLFF
TGTGCCAGTAGTATCAACAGGGGGGACGAAAAACTGTTTTTT
>.|TRBJ2-7|TRBV10-1|.
CASSESTSSYEQYF
TGCGCCAGCAGTGAGTCAACTAGCTCCTACGAGCAGTACTTC
>.|TRBJ1-2|TRBV24-1|.
CATSDFGQGYGYTF
TGTGCCACCAGTGATTTCGGCCAGGGTTATGGCTACACCTTC
>once|TRBJ1-3|TRBV5-4|.
CASSPSGGRSSGNTIYF
TGTGCCAGCAGCCCGTCGGGAGGCCGAAGCTCTGGAAACACCATATATTTT
>.|TRBJ1-3|TRBV12-3/TRBV12-4|.
CASRRGGGNTIYF
TGTGCCAGCAGGCGAGGGGGTGGAAACACCATATATTTT
>.|TRBJ2-7|TRBV5-4|.
CASSLKQENEQYF
TGTGCCAGCAGCTTGAAACAGGAGAACGAGCAGTACTTC
>.|TRBJ2-4|TRBV6-2/TRBV6-3|.
CASSYGHALLNIQYF
TGTGCCAGCAGTTACGGACACGCTCTCCTAAACATTCAGTACTTC
>.|TRBJ1-6|TRBV19|.
CASSGRGLNSPLHF
TGTGCCAGTAGTGGCCGGGGTTTAAATTCACCCCTCCACTTT
>.|TRBJ2-7|TRBV2|.
CASSEERGYEQYF
TGTGCCAGCAGTGAAGAACGGGGATACGAGCAGTACTTC
>.|TRBJ2-5|TRBV3-1/TRBV3-2|TRBD2
CASSLKAGAGAQYF
TGTGCCAGCAGCCTTAAAGCGGGGGCCGGAGCACAGTACTTC
>.|TRBJ2-3|TRBV5-1|.
CASSLEGRASTDTQYF
TGCGCCAGCAGCTTGGAAGGCAGGGCGAGCACAGATACGCAGTATTTT
>once|TRBJ2-7|TRBV4-3|.
CASSQDPMTTLYF
TGCGCCAGCAGCCAAGATCCAATGACAACGTTGTACTTC
>.|TRBJ2-7|TRBV6-5|TRBD2
CASRSSGDYEQYF
TGTGCCAGCAGAAGTAGCGGGGATTACGAGCAGTACTTC
>once|TRBJ1-1|TRBV10-2|.
CASRERREVEAFF
TGCGCCAGCAGAGAGCGTCGGGAGGTTGAAGCTTTCTTT
>.|TRBJ1-5|TRBV9|TRBD1
CASSVKRGQGSSQPQHF
TGTGCCAGCAGCGTAAAAAGGGGACAGGGGAGTAGTCAGCCCCAGCATTTT
>.|TRBJ2-2|TRBV19|.
CASSQKANTGELFF
TGTGCCAGTAGTCAGAAAGCGAACACCGGGGAGCTGTTTTTT
>once|TRBJ2-4|TRBV30|.
CAWSEGARLAKNIQYF
TGTGCCTGGAGTGAAGGGGCCCGCCTAGCCAAAAACATTCAGTACTTC
>once|TRBJ1-1|TRBV3-1/TRBV3-2|.
CASSQFRGGLNTEAFF
TGTGCCAGCAGCCAGTTCAGGGGAGGGTTGAACACTGAAGCTTTCTTT
>.|TRBJ1-4|TRBV6-5|.
CAISRRSGGEKLFF
TGTGCCATTTCCCGGAGATCGGGGGGCGAAAAACTGTTTTTT
>once|TRBJ2-7|TRBV6-2/TRBV6-3|TRBD1
CASSSPGQVAYEQYF
TGTGCCAGCAGTTCGCCGGGACAGGTAGCCTACGAGCAGTACTTC
>.|TRBJ2-4|TRBV15|TRBD2
CATSREGGRVEYF
TGTGCCACCAGCAGAGAGGGAGGGCGGGTTGAGTACTTC
>once|TRBJ1-3|TRBV7-8|.
CASSPNRLTGAGNTIYF
TGTGCCAGCAGCCCAAACCGCCTGACAGGAGCTGGAAACACCATATATTTT
>once|TRBJ2-1|TRBV24-1|.
CATSDSWAHEQFF
TGTGCCACCAGTGACTCTTGGGCCCATGAGCAGTTCTTC
>.|TRBJ2-7|TRBV6-2/TRBV6-3|TRBD1
CASSRPGTGNEQYF
TGTGCCAGCAGTCGACCCGGGACAGGGAACGAGCAGTACTTC
>.|TRBJ1-1|TRBV9|.
CASSRMERTEAFF
TGTGCCAGCAGCCGTATGGAGCGCACTGAAGCTTTCTTT
>.|TRBJ2-7|TRBV6-2/TRBV6-3|TRBD2
CASSSPAGGPPYEQYF
TGTGCCAGCAGTTCCCCAGCGGGGGGGCCCCCCTACGAGCAGTACTTC
>once|TRBJ2-5|TRBV3-1/TRBV3-2|.
CASSQVSETQYF
TGTGCCAGCAGCCAAGTATCTGAGACCCAGTACTTC
>.|TRBJ2-2|TRBV7-6|TRBD2
CASSPPGRVGGGANTGELFF
TGTGCCAGCAGCCCCCCGGGTCGAGTCGGCGGGGGGGCGAACACCGGGGAGCTGTTTTTT
>.|TRBJ2-1|TRBV5-1|TRBD2
CASSELAGDHEQFF
TGCGCCAGCAGCGAACTAGCGGGGGATCATGAGCAGTTCTTC
>.|TRBJ2-1|TRBV7-2|.
CASSRGLARNEQFF
TGTGCCAGCAGCCGCGGGCTAGCGAGGAATGAGCAGTTCTTC
>.|TRBJ2-7|TRBV6-2/TRBV6-3|.
CASNPQGTHEQYF
TGTGCCAGCAACCCACAGGGAACCCACGAGCAGTACTTC
>few|TRBJ2-7|TRBV5-1|TRBD2
CASSSTGGAREQYF
TGCGCCAGCAGCTCCACCGGGGGGGCCCGCGAGCAGTACTTC
>.|TRBJ2-1|TRBV19|TRBD2
CASSRTSGVEQFF
TGTGCCAGTAGTAGGACTAGCGGGGTGGAGCAGTTCTTC
>few|TRBJ1-2|TRBV7-2|TRBD1
CASSLRDSGLYGYTF
TGTGCCAGCAGCTTGCGGGACAGCGGTCTCTATGGCTACACCTTC
>.|TRBJ1-2|TRBV19|TRBD1
CASSPRQGLGYTF
TGTGCCAGTAGTCCCAGACAGGGTTTGGGCTACACCTTC
>few|TRBJ2-7|TRBV2|TRBD1
CASRDRDRAHEQYF
TGTGCCAGCCGAGACCGGGACAGGGCCCACGAGCAGTACTTC
>.|TRBJ1-1|TRBV4-1|.
CASSQPVDQRQEAFF
TGCGCCAGCAGCCAGCCAGTGGACCAGCGACAGGAAGCTTTCTTT
>.|TRBJ1-6|TRBV3-1/TRBV3-2|.
CASSLKWGASGGPSSPLHF
TGTGCCAGCAGTCTCAAGTGGGGAGCCTCCGGGGGACCGAGTTCACCCCTCCACTTT
>.|TRBJ2-7|TRBV9|TRBD2
CASSVGLAGGPYEQYF
TGTGCCAGCAGCGTAGGGCTAGCGGGGGGGCCTTACGAGCAGTACTTC
>.|TRBJ2-7|TRBV5-1|TRBD2
CASSTNSGGPYEQYF
TGCGCCAGCAGCACAAACAGCGGGGGTCCCTACGAGCAGTACTTC
>.|TRBJ1-1|TRBV7-2|.
CASSLGQRSGTEAFF
TGTGCCAGCAGCTTAGGCCAGAGGAGCGGCACTGAAGCTTTCTTT